This TCR beta chain was recovered during a study of T cell responses to AZD1222 COVID-19 vaccine (dated by TCRdb to about 2021). Notes on the research overall: AZD1222 recipients given second doses at about 4 weeks or at about 12 weeks were pooled, since spike-specific TCR depth and breadth were not found to differ between the two schedules. Trial participants were enrolled by age into 18-55, 56-69 and 70-plus year subgroups, with around 150, 28 and 57 TCR-sequenced participants respectively. TCR sequencing was performed for about 250 trial participants, of whom 200 to 220 were given two doses of AZD1222 and some 26 were given two doses of MenACWY control vaccine.

A note on this clone: What this receptor recognizes is not known. Base qualities are not at hand, and no much larger clone is one base apart.

The CDR3 regions of human TCRbeta chains were analyzed by immunosequencing. On the study's bioinformatics: Repertoire TCRs were matched against a reference library of SARS-CoV-2-specific TCRs generated with the MIRA antigen-specificity platform. Breadth was defined as the fraction of unique TCRs that were SARS-CoV-2-associated. Depth was defined as the fraction of total T cells that were SARS-CoV-2-associated. Each spike-specific TCR was assigned to its reactive spike region and to a CD4 or CD8 class using the MIRA data. Log10-transformed breadth and depth values were compared by one-way ANOVA with Sidak's multiple comparisons tests. TCRdb stores this immuneACCESS table with in-frame sequences only. Part of the clones is absent; in the studies checked, under half of the shortfall reflects unresolved V genes, and no reason is known for the rest. V and J calls and clone size come straight from that table; D and trimming were deduced from the DNA. This sample is represented by 100,000 to 150,000 clones; roughly nine tenths of them were singletons. In total, the top ten clones hold approximately 3% of the sample.

The time point label here, explained by the study, means: baseline before first vaccination. Vaccinee samples came from UK trials COV001 and COV002, including a single-blind randomized controlled phase 2/3 trial of AZD1222 (ChAdOx1 nCoV-19) in healthy adults. For TCRbeta chain sequencing, PBMC samples from trial participants were taken at day 0 and at day 28 after the second dose. What the study reported, not specific to this receptor: Conclusions about previously exposed vaccinees are limited because only six or seven AZD1222 recipients were SARS-CoV-2 seropositive at baseline. Participants were mostly white British and included more females than males, and it was suggested by the authors that clonal diversity may have been underestimated. Epitopes outside the regions mutated in the B.1.351 and B.1.1.7 variants were reportedly recognized by nearly half of the unique spike-specific TCRs. In the small 56-69-year group, the increase in depth fell short of significance, most likely because of low power. Because no day 14 peak-response samples were available, repertoires were characterized only after the peak T cell response. Spike-specific TCR breadth and depth rose significantly after two AZD1222 doses compared with day 0 and with MenACWY recipients. Vaccine-associated CD4 TCRs spanned the whole spike protein, with dominant responses in regions 160-218 and 743-854.

Specimen: peripheral blood, collected on day 0 of AZD1222 vaccination. The receptor's source is an adult in good health.

The sequence in DNA is TGCGCCAGCAGCTTGGACGGGGCGGCTAATGAAAAACTGTTTTTT. Protein translation: CASSLDGAANEKLFF. The V gene is TRBV5-1 and the J gene is TRBJ1-4; the best D guess is TRBD1, with 5 bases matching. Inclusive of the bounding cysteine and phenylalanine, the CDR3 is 15 residues long. This entry keeps only the CDR3 DNA: 45 bases, framed from base 1. The germline V gene provides CDR1 SGHRS and CDR2 YFSETQ. The V and J ends are trimmed by 0 bases and 3 bases, leaving 9 bases between them. Where the CDR3 stops, the reference TRBV5-1 and TRBJ1-4 genes take over; the full variable domain is KAGVTQTPRYLIKTRGQQVTLSCSPISGHRSVSWYQQTPGQGLQFLFEYFSETQRNKGNFPGRFSGRQFSNSRSEMNVSTLELGDSALYLCASSLDGAANEKLFFGSGTQLSVL.